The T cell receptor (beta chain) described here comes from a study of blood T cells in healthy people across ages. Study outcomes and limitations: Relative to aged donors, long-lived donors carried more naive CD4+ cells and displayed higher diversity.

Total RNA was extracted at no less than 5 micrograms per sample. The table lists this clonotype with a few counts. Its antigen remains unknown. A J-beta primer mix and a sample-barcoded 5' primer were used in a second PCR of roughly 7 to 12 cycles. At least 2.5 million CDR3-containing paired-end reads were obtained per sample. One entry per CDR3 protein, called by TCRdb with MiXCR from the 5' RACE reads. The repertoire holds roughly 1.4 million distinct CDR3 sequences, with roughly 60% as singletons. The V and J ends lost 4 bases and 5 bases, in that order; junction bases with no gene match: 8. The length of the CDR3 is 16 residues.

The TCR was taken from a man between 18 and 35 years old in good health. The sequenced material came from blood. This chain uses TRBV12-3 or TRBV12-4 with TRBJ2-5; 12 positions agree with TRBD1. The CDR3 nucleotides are TGTGCCAGCAGTTCGTTTGGGACAGGGGGCGATGAGACCCAGTACTTC. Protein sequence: CASSSFGTGGDETQYF.